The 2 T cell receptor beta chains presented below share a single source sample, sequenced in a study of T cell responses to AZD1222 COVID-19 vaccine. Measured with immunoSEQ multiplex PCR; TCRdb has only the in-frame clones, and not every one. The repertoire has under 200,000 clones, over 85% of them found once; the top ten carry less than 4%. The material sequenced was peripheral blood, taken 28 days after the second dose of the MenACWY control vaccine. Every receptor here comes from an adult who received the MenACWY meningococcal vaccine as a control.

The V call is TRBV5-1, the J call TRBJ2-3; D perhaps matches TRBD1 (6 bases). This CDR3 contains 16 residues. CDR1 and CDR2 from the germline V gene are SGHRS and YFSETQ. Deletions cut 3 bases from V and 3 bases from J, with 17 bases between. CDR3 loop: CASSSQTGRSTDTQYF. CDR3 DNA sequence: TGCGCCAGCAGCTCCCAGACAGGAAGGTCGACAGATACGCAGTATTTT.

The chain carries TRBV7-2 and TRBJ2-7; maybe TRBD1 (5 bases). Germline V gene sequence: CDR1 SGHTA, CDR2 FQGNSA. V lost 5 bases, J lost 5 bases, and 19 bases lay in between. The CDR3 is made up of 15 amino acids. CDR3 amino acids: CASSAGPRVRNEQYF. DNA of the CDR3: TGTGCCAGCAGCGCAGGCCCCAGGGTGAGAAACGAGCAGTACTTC.